What follows are 8 T cell receptor beta chains derived from one specimen sequenced in a study of shared clonotypes between healthy human individuals. Naive CD8 cells lacked CD45RO, underwent positive selection for CCR7 and left out terminally differentiated effector memory CD45RA+ cells. This table comes from immunoSEQ multiplex PCR, and its TCRdb copy is limited to in-frame clones, with some not included. Among about 2.1 million clones, over 85% were seen once, and the ten largest hold approximately 1.6%. The sample comprised naive CD8+ T cells from PBMCs. The receptor set was obtained from a man between 18 and 35 years old in good health. Some clones in this sample may be carry-over from other donors' samples.

The rearrangement joins TRBV5-1 to TRBJ1-2, with TRBD1 matching over 7 bases. V dropped 1 base and J dropped 6; count of bases not matched to a gene: 24. The germline V gene encodes CDR1 SGHRS and CDR2 YFSETQ. There are 20 residues in the CDR3. CDR3 DNA sequence: TGCGCCAGCAGCTTGTTCACAGGGGCCTCGGGGCTTTCTGGGGTGGATGGCTACACCTTC. Translation: CASSLFTGASGLSGVDGYTF.

This clone was counted a single time. The CDR3 is CASSFPDRGAYTDTQYF. The CDR3 DNA reads as TGTGCCAGCAGCTTCCCCGACAGGGGGGCATACACAGATACGCAGTATTTT. The V gene is TRBV11-2, the J gene TRBJ2-3, with 9 bases lining up with TRBD1. V dropped 3 bases and J dropped 2; count of bases not matched to a gene: 9. This CDR3 spans 17 amino acids. CDR1 SGHAT and CDR2 FQNNGV come from the germline V gene.

The V and J genes are TRBV30 and TRBJ2-1; the D gene is possibly TRBD2 (6 bases). Between the trimmed V and J ends, which lost 3 bases and 1 base, there was a span of 16 bases. The length of the CDR3 is 16 residues. The V gene's germline CDR1 is GTSNPN and CDR2 SVGIG (reference sequence). The CDR3 DNA follows: TGTGCCTGGAGCAGTCGCGGGACGTCTTCCTACAATGAGCAGTTCTTC. Its protein product is CAWSSRGTSSYNEQFF.

V gene TRBV10-3 combines with J gene TRBJ2-7, with 7 bases fitting TRBD1. Unmatched junction bases numbered 8, after V lost 10 bases and J lost 2 bases. This CDR3 comprises 13 residues. The V gene's germline CDR1 is ENHRY and CDR2 SYGVKD. The CDR3: CATTGTETYEQYF. The DNA of the CDR3 is TGTGCCACAACCGGGACAGAGACCTACGAGCAGTACTTC.

V usage is TRBV27 and J usage is TRBJ1-1; perhaps TRBD1 as D (6 bases). The CDR3 sequence is 16 residues long. Germline V lookup: CDR1 MNHEY, CDR2 SMNVEV (reference sequence). V was clipped by 6 bases and J by 1 base, with 18 bases between them. CDR3 in amino acids: CASSYSRGEWNTEAFF. In DNA, the CDR3 is TGTGCCAGCAGCTATTCGAGGGGGGAATGGAACACTGAAGCTTTCTTT.

This clone was recorded a few times. The chain has TRBV28 and TRBJ1-1; D remains unclear. The germline gives CDR1 MDHEN, CDR2 SYDVKM. This CDR3 is 11 amino acids long. V was trimmed by 3 bases and J by 3 bases, leaving 2 bases between them. CDR3 coding DNA: TGTGCCAGCAGTTTCTACACTGAAGCTTTCTTT. Translating gives CASSFYTEAFF.

The chain combines TRBV7-6 with TRBJ2-1; unclear D gene. CDR1 and CDR2 from the germline V gene are SGHVS and FNYEAQ. Trimming shortened V by 0 bases and J by 5 bases, and 8 bases separated the two germline ends. The length of the CDR3 is 14 residues. This chain's CDR3 is CASSLAQFHNEQFF. The CDR3 DNA reads as TGTGCCAGCAGCTTAGCCCAATTCCACAATGAGCAGTTCTTC.

This chain uses TRBV7-9 with TRBJ1-1, with D unresolved. This CDR3 spans 11 amino acids. Trimming took off 8 bases at V and 1 base at J, with 5 bases between the two ends. Germline CDR1 and CDR2: SEHNR and FQNEAQ (reference sequence). The CDR3 loop is CASHRNTEAFF. The CDR3 nucleotides are TGTGCCAGCCACAGGAACACTGAAGCTTTCTTT. Full variable domain (outside the CDR3, taken from reference TRBV7-9 and TRBJ1-1): DTGVSQNPRHKITKRGQNVTFRCDPISEHNRLYWYRQTLGQGPEFLTYFQNEAQLEKSRLLSDRFSAERPKGSFSTLEIQRTEQGDSAMYLCASHRNTEAFFGQGTRLTVV.